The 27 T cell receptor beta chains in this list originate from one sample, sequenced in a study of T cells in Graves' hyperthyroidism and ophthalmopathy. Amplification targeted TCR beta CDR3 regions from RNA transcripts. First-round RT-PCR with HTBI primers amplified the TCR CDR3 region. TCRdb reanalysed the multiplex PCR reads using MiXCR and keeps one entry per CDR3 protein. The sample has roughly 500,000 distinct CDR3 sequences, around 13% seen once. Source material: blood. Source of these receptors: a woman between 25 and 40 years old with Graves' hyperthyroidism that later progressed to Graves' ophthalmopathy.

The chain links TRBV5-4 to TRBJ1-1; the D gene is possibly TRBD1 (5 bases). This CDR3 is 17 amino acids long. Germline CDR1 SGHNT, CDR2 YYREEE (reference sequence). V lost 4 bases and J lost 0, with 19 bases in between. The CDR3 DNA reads TGTGCCAGCAGCGTCAGTCCCGGGACGTTCATGAACACTGAAGCTTTCTTT. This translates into CASSVSPGTFMNTEAFF.

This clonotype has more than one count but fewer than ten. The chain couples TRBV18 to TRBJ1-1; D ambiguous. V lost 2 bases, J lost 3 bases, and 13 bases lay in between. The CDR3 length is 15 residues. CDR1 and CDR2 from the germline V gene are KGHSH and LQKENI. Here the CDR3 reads CASSPTAPEHTEAFF. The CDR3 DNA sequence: TGTGCCAGCTCACCAACGGCCCCGGAGCACACTGAAGCTTTCTTT.

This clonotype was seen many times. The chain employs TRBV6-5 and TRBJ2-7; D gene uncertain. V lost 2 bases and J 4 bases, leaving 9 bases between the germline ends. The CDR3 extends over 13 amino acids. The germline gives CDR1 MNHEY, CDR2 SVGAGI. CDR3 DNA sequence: TGTGCCAGCAGTTACAGCAGGCGGTACGAGCAGTACTTC. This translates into CASSYSRRYEQYF.

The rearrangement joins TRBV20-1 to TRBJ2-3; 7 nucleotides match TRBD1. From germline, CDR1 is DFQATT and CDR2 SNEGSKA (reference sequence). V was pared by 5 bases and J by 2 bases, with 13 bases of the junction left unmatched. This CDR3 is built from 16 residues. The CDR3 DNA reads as TGCAGTGCTCGAGTTACCGGGACAGTCTTCACAGATACGCAGTATTTT. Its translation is CSARVTGTVFTDTQYF.

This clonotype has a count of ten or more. CDR3 in DNA: TGTGCCAGCAGTTACGCGCCCCCGGGACAGCGAAATGAAAAACTGTTTTTT. Its translation is CASSYAPPGQRNEKLFF. J is TRBJ1-4 and V is TRBV27; 7 nucleotides line up with TRBD1. Germline V gives CDR1 MNHEY, CDR2 SMNVEV (reference sequence). The CDR3 is 17 residues long. The V and J ends lost 4 bases and 5 bases, in that order; junction bases with no gene match: 13. Filled out from reference TRBV27 and TRBJ1-4, the complete variable domain reads EAQVTQNPRYLITVTGKKLTVTCSQNMNHEYMSWYRQDPGLGLRQIYYSMNVEVTDKGDVPEGYKVSRKEKRNFPLILESPSPNQTSLYFCASSYAPPGQRNEKLFFGSGTQLSVL.

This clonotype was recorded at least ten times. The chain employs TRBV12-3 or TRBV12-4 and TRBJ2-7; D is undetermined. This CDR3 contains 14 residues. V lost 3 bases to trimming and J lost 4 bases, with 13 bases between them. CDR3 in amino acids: CASSLSDGPYEQYF. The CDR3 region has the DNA TGTGCCAGCAGTTTGTCGGACGGCCCTTACGAGCAGTACTTC.

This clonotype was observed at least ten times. CDR3 nucleotides: TGTGCCAGCTCCCTCCGGGCACCCTACGAGCAGTACTTC. Protein: CASSLRAPYEQYF. The chain joins TRBV28 to TRBJ2-7; unclear D gene. Germline V gives CDR1 MDHEN, CDR2 SYDVKM. This CDR3 is 13 amino acids long. Trimming shortened V by 8 bases and J by 2 bases, and 13 bases separated the two germline ends.

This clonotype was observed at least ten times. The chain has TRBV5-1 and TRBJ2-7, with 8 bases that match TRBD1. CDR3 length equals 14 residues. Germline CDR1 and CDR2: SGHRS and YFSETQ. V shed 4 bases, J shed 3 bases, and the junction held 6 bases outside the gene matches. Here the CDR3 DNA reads TGCGCCAGCAGCCCTGGGACAGGAGACTACGAGCAGTACTTC. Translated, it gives CASSPGTGDYEQYF.

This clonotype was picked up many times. As DNA, the CDR3 is TGTGCCAGCAGTCAGGGGGGGACTGAAGCTTTCTTT. This gives the protein CASSQGGTEAFF. The V gene is TRBV27, the J gene TRBJ1-1; TRBD1 agrees at 7 bases. Germline V lookup: CDR1 MNHEY, CDR2 SMNVEV (reference sequence). The V gene end was trimmed by 5 bases and the J gene end by 5 bases; junction bases not matched to a gene: 2. The CDR3 is 12 residues long.

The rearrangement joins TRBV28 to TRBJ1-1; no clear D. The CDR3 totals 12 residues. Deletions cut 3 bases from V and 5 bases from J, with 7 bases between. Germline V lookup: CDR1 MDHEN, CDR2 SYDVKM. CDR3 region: CASSFSWTEAFF. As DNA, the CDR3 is TGTGCCAGCAGTTTCTCTTGGACTGAAGCTTTCTTT. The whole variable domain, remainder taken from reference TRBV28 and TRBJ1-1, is DVKVTQSSRYLVKRTGEKVFLECVQDMDHENMFWYRQDPGLGLRLIYFSYDVKMKEKGDIPEGYSVSREKKERFSLILESASTNQTSMYLCASSFSWTEAFFGQGTRLTVV.

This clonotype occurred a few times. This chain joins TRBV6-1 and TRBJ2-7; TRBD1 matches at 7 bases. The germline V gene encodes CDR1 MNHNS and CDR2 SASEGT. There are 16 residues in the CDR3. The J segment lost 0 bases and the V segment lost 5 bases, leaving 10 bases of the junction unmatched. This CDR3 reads CASSFGGRTGSYEQYF. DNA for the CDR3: TGTGCCAGCAGTTTCGGAGGACGGACAGGCTCCTACGAGCAGTACTTC.

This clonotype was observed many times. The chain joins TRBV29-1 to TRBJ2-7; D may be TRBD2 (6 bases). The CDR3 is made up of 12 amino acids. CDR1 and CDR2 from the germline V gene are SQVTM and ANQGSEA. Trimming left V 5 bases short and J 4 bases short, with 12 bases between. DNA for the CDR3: TGCAGCGTTTGGGACTCTCGATACGAGCAGTACTTC. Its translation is CSVWDSRYEQYF.

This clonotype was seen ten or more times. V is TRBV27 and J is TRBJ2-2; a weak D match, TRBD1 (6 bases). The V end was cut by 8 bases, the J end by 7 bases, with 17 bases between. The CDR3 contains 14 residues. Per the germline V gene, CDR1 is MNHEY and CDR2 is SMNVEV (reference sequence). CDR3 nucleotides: TGTGCCAGCCAGGGGACGTTAGGAGTCGGGGAGCTGTTTTTT. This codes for CASQGTLGVGELFF.

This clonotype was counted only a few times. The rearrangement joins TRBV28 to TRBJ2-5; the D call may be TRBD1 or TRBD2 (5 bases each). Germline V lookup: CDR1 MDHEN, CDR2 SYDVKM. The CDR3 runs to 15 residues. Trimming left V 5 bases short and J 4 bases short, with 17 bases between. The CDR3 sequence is CASSPPGPALETQYF. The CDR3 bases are TGTGCCAGCAGTCCACCGGGGCCGGCGTTAGAGACCCAGTACTTC.

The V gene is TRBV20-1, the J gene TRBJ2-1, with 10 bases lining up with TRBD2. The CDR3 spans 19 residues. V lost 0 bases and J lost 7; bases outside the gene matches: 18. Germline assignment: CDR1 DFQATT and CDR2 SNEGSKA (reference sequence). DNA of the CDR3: TGCAGTGCTAGAGATCCCCAAGCGGGAGGGCCGTGGAATAAGAATGAGCAGTTCTTC. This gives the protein CSARDPQAGGPWNKNEQFF.

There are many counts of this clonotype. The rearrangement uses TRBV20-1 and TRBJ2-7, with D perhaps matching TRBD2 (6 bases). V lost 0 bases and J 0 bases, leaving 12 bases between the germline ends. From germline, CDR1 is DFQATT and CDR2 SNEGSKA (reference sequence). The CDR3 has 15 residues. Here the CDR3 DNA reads TGCAGTGCTAGAGATCCAACGGGAGTCTCCTACGAGCAGTACTTC. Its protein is CSARDPTGVSYEQYF.

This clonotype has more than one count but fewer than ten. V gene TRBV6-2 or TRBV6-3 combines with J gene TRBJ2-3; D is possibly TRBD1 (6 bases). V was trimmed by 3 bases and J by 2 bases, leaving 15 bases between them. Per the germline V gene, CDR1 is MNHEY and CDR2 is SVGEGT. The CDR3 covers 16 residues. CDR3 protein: CASSYFRTEYTDTQYF. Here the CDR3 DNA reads TGTGCCAGCAGTTATTTTAGGACAGAATACACAGATACGCAGTATTTT.

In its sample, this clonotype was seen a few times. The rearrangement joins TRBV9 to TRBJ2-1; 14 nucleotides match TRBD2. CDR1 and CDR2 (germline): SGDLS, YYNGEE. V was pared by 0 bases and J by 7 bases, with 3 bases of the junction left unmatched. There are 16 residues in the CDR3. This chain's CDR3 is CASSVDWTSGRNEQFF. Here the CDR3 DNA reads TGTGCCAGCAGCGTAGATTGGACTAGCGGGAGGAATGAGCAGTTCTTC.

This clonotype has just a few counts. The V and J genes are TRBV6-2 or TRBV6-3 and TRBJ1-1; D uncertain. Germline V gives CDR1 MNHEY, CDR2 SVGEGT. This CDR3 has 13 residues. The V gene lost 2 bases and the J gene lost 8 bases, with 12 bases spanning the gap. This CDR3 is CASSYTDLLEAFF. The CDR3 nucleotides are TGTGCCAGCAGTTACACGGACCTTCTCGAAGCTTTCTTT.

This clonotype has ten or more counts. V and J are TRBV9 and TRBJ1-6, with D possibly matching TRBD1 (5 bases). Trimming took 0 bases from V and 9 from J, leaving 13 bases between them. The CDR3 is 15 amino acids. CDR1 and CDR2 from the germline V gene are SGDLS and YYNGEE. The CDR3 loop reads CASSVELGLGSPLHF. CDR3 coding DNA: TGTGCCAGCAGCGTAGAACTGGGGCTGGGTTCACCCCTCCACTTT.

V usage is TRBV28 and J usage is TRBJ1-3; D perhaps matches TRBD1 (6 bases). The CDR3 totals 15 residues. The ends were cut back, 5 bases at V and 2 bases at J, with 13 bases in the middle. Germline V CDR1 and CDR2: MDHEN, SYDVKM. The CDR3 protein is CASSQTGSPGNTIYF. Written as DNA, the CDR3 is TGTGCCAGCAGTCAGACAGGTTCGCCTGGAAACACCATATATTTT.

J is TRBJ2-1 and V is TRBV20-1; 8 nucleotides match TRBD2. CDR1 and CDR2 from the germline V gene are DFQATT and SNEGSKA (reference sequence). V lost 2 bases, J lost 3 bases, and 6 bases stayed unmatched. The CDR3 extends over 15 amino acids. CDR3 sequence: CSARRRTSNYNEQFF. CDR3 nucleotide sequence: TGCAGTGCTAGACGAAGGACTAGCAACTACAATGAGCAGTTCTTC.

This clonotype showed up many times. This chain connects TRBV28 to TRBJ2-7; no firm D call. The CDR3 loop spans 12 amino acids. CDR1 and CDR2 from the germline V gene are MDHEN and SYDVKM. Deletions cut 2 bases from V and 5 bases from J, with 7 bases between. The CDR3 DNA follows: TGTGCCAGCAGTTTAATGCCCCACGAGCAGTACTTC. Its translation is CASSLMPHEQYF. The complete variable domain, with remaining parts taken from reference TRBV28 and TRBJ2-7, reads DVKVTQSSRYLVKRTGEKVFLECVQDMDHENMFWYRQDPGLGLRLIYFSYDVKMKEKGDIPEGYSVSREKKERFSLILESASTNQTSMYLCASSLMPHEQYFGPGTRLTVT.

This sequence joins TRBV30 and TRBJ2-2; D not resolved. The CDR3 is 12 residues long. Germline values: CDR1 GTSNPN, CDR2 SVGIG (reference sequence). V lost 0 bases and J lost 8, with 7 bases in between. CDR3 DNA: TGTGCCTGGAGTGTGGTGAGGGGGGAGCTGTTTTTT. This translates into CAWSVVRGELFF.

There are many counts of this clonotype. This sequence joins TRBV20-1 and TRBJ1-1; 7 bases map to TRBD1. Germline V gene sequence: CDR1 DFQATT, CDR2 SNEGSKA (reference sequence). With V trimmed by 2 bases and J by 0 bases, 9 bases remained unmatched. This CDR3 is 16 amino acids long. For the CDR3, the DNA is TGCAGTGCTAGAAACAGGGGCCTCGATTTGAACACTGAAGCTTTCTTT. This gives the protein CSARNRGLDLNTEAFF.

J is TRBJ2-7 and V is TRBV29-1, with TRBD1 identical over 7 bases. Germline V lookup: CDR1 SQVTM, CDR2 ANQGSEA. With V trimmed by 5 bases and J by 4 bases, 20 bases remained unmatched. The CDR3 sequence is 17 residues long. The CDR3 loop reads CSVYKSDRDGWAYEQYF. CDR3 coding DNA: TGCAGCGTTTATAAGTCTGACAGGGATGGTTGGGCGTACGAGCAGTACTTC.

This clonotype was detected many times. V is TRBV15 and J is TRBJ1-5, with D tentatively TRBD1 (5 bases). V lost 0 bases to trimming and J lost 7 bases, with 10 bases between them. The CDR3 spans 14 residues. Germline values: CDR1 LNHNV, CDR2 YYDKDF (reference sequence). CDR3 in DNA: TGTGCCACCAGCAGAGAGAGGGGACTCCAGCCCCAGCATTTT. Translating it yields CATSRERGLQPQHF.